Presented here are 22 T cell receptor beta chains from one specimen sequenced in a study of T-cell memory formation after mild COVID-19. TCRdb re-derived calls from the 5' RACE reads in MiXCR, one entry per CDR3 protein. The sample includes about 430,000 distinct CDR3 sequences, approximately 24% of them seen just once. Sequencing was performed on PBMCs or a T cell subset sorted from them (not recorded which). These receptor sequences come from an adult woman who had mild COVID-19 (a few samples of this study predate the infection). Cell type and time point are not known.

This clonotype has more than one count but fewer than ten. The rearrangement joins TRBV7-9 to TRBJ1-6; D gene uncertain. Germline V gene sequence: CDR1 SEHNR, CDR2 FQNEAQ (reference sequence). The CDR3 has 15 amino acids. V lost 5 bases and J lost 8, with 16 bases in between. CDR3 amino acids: CASSHFSSSDSPLHF. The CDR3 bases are TGTGCCAGCAGCCATTTTAGTTCGAGCGATTCACCCCTCCACTTT.

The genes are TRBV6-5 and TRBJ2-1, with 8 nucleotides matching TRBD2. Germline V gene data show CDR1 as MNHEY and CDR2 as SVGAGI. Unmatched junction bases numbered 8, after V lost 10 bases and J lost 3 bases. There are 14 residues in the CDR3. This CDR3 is CATKLAVGYNEQFF. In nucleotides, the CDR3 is TGTGCCACCAAACTAGCGGTGGGCTACAATGAGCAGTTCTTC.

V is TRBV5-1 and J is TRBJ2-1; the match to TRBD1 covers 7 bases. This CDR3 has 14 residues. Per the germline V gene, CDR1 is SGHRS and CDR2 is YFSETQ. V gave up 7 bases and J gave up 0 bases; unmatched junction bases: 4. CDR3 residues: CASSTGRSYNEQFF. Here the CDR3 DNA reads TGCGCCAGCTCGACAGGGCGCTCCTACAATGAGCAGTTCTTC.

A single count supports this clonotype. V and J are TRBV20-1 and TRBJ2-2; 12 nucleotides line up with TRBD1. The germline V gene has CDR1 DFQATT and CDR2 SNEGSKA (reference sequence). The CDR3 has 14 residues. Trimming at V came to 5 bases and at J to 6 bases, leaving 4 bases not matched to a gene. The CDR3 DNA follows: TGCAGTGCTTCCGGGACAGGGGGCCCCGGGGAGCTGTTTTTT. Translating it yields CSASGTGGPGELFF.

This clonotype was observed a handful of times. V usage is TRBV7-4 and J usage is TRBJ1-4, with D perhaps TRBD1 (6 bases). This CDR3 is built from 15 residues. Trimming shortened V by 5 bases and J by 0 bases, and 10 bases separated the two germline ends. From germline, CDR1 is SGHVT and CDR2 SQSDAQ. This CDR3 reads CASSPGQSTNEKLFF. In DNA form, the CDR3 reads TGTGCCAGCAGCCCAGGACAGTCAACTAATGAAAAACTGTTTTTT.

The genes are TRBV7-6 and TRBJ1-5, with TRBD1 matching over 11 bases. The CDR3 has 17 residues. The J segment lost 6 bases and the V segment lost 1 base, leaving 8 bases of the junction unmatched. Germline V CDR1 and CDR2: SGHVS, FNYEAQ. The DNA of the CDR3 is TGTGCCAGCAGCTTAGTTGTCGGGACAGGGGGAGGTCAGCCCCAGCATTTT. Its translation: CASSLVVGTGGGQPQHF.

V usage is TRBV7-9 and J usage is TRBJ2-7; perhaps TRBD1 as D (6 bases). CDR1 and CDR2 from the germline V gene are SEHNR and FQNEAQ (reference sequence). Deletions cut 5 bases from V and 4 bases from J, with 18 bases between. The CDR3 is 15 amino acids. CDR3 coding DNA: TGTGCCAGCAGCCCCGGACAGTACCCGTTTTACGAGCAGTACTTC. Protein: CASSPGQYPFYEQYF.

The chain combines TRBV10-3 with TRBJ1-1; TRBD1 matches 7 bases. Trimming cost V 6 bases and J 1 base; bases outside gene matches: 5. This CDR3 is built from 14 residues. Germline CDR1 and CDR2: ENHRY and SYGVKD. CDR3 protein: CAIRGDRENTEAFF. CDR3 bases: TGTGCCATCAGGGGGGACAGAGAGAACACTGAAGCTTTCTTT.

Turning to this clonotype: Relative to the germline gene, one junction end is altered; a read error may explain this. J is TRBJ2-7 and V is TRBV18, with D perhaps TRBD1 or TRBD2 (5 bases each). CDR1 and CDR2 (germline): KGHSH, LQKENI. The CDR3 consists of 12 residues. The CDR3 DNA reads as TGTGCCAGCTCACCCGGAGCAGGGAGCAAGGACTTC. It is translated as CASSPGAGSKDF.

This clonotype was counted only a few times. In DNA form, the CDR3 reads TGTGCCAGCTCACCACCTATGGGGCACGATACGCAGTATTTT. Protein: CASSPPMGHDTQYF. The rearrangement uses TRBV18 and TRBJ2-3; tentatively, D is TRBD1 (5 bases). Trimming took 0 bases from V and 6 from J, leaving 10 bases between them. The germline V gene encodes CDR1 KGHSH and CDR2 LQKENI. The CDR3 covers 14 residues.

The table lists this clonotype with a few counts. CDR3 in DNA: TGCGCCAGCAGCTTGCGGACAGGGTTCCAAGAGACCCAGTACTTC. Its translation is CASSLRTGFQETQYF. This chain uses TRBV5-1 with TRBJ2-5; 8 nucleotides match TRBD1. CDR3 length: 15 amino acids. After removal of 1 base from V and 1 base from J, the junction contained 3 bases not matched to a gene. In germline, CDR1 is SGHRS, CDR2 YFSETQ.

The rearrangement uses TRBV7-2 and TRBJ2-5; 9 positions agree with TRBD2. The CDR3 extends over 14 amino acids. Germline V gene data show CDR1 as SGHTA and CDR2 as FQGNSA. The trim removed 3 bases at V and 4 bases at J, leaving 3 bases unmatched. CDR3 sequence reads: CASSFQAGGETQYF. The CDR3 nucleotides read TGTGCCAGCAGCTTCCAAGCGGGAGGAGAGACCCAGTACTTC.

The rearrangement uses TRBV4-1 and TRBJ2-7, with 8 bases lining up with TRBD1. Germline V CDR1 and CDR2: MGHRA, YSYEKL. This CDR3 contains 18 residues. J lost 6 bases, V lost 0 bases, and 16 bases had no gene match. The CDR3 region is CASSQEAGGFTSLGEQYF. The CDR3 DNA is TGCGCCAGCAGCCAAGAGGCAGGGGGCTTTACATCCCTCGGCGAGCAGTACTTC.

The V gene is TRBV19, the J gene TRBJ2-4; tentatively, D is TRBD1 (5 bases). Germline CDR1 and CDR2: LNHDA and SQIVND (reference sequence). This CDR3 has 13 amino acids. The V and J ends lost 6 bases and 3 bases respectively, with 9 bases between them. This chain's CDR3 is CASRDSYKNIQYF. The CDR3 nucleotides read TGTGCCAGTAGAGACAGCTACAAAAACATTCAGTACTTC.

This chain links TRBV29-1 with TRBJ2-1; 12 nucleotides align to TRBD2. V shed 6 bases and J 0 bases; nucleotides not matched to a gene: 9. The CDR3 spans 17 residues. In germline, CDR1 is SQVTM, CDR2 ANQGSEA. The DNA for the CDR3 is TGCAGCGTCACGACTAGCGGGAGATCCGGCTCCTACAATGAGCAGTTCTTC. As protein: CSVTTSGRSGSYNEQFF.

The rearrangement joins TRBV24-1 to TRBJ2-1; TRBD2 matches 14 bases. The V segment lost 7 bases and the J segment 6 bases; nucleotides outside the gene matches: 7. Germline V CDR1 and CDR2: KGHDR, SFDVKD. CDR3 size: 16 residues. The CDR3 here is CATSETGTSGSNEQFF. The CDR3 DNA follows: TGTGCCACCAGCGAGACCGGGACTAGCGGGAGCAATGAGCAGTTCTTC.

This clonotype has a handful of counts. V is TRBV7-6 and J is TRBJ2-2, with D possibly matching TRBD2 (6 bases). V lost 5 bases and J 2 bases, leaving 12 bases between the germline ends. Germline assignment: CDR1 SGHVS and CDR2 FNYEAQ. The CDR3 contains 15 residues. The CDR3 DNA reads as TGTGCCAGCAGCCCGGGACTGACAAACACCGGGGAGCTGTTTTTT. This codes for CASSPGLTNTGELFF.

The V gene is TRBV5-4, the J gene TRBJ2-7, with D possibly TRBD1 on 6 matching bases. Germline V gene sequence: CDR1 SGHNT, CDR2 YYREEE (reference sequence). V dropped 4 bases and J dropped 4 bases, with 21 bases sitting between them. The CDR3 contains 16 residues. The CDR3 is CASSLGNLGAPYEQYF. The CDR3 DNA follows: TGTGCCAGCAGCCTGGGGAACCTGGGGGCCCCGTACGAGCAGTACTTC.

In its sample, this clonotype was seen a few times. The CDR3 nucleotides read TGCGCCAGCAGCTCGATGACCGGGACAGGGGGCGGCACTGAAGCTTTCTTT. Translated: CASSSMTGTGGGTEAFF. The chain joins TRBV5-1 to TRBJ1-1; TRBD1 agrees at 12 bases. V dropped 3 bases and J dropped 4; count of bases not matched to a gene: 10. CDR1 is SGHRS, CDR2 YFSETQ, per germline. This CDR3 is built from 17 residues.

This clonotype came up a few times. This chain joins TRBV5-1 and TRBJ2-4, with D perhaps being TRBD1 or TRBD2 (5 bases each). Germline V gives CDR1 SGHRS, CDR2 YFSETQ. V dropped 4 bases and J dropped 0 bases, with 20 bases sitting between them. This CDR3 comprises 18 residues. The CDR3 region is CASSPRESRGLAKNIQYF. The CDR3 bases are TGCGCCAGCAGCCCACGTGAATCGAGGGGCCTAGCCAAAAACATTCAGTACTTC.

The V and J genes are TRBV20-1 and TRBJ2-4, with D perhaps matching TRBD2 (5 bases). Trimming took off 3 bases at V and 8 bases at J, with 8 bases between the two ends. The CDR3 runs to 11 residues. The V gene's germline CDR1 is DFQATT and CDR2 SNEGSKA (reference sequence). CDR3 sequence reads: CSARRVHIQYF. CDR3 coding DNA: TGCAGTGCTAGGAGGGTGCACATTCAGTACTTC.

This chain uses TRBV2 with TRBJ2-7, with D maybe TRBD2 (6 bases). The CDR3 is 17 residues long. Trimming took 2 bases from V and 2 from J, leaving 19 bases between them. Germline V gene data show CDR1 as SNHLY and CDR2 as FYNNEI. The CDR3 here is CASSEMGGLLTPYEQYF. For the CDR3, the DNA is TGTGCCAGCAGTGAAATGGGGGGACTCCTCACTCCCTACGAGCAGTACTTC. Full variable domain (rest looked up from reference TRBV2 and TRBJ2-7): EPEVTQTPSHQVTQMGQEVILRCVPISNHLYFYWYRQILGQKVEFLVSFYNNEISEKSEIFDDQFSVERPDGSNFTLKIRSTKLEDSAMYFCASSEMGGLLTPYEQYFGPGTRLTVT.